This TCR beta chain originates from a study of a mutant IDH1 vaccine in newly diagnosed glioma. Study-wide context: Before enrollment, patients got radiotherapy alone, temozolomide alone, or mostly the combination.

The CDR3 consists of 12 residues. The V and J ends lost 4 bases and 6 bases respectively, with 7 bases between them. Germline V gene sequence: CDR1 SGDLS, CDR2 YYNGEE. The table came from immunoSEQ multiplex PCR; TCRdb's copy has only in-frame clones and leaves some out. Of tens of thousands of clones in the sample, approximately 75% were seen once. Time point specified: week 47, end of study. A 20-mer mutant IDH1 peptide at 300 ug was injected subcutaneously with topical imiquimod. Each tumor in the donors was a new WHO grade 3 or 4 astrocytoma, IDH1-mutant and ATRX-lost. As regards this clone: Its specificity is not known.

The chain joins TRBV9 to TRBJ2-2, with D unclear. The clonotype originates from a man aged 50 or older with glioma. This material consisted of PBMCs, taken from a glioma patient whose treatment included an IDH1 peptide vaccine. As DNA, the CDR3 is TGTGCCAGCAGCACGTTCCCCGGGGAGCTGTTTTTT. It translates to CASSTFPGELFF.